Listed below are T cell receptor beta chains from one sample, sequenced in a study of T cell responses to AZD1222 COVID-19 vaccine. The data were produced by immunoSEQ multiplex PCR, yet TCRdb's version contains in-frame clones alone and is incomplete. The sample yields about 110,000 clones, approximately 90% seen once. The sample in question was peripheral blood, obtained 28 days after the second AZD1222 dose. The receptor source for this set is an adult who received the AZD1222 COVID-19 vaccine. Both conserved end residues are part of each CDR3. Fields, in order: D gene, clone size, J gene, V gene, CDR3 DNA, CDR3 protein. A D gene is named only where the DNA matches it firmly. Rows give clone size only sometimes, using once, few, many, or a class for an expanded clone.

>.|.|TRBJ1-1|TRBV19
TGTGCCAGTAGTCCCAGGTGGAACACTGAAGCTTTCTTT
CASSPRWNTEAFF
>TRBD2|.|TRBJ2-1|TRBV6-5
TGTGCCAGCAGGAGGGGCGGGGGTTCCTACAATGAGCAGTTCTTC
CASRRGGGSYNEQFF
>.|.|TRBJ1-2|TRBV20-1
TGCAGTGCTAGTAGTACACCTAACTATGGCTACACCTTC
CSASSTPNYGYTF
>.|.|TRBJ2-3|TRBV3-1/TRBV3-2
TGTGCCAGCAGCCAAGAGTTTCCGGGGGGCGGTTCGGCAGATACGCAGTATTTT
CASSQEFPGGGSADTQYF
>TRBD1|.|TRBJ2-5|TRBV5-1
TGCGCCAGTGCCTTCAGGGGGCGCGACCAAGAGACCCAGTACTTC
CASAFRGRDQETQYF
>.|.|TRBJ1-5|TRBV7-6
TGTGCCAGCAGCTTAGTCGTGGGGGATCAGCCCCAGCATTTT
CASSLVVGDQPQHF
>.|.|TRBJ1-5|TRBV21-1
TGTGCCAGCAGCCCTAAGCCGGACAGGGGACTGCCTTGGCCCCAGCATTTT
CASSPKPDRGLPWPQHF
>.|.|TRBJ1-2|TRBV5-5
TGTGCCAGCAGCGCCGGGATCTCGCGTACTTATGGCTACACCTTC
CASSAGISRTYGYTF
>.|.|TRBJ1-1|TRBV3-1/TRBV3-2
TGTGCCAGCAGCCCCCGGGACCAGAACACTGAAGCTTTCTTT
CASSPRDQNTEAFF
>.|few|TRBJ1-5|TRBV11-2
TGTGCCAGCAGTTCACCGGTGCCCGGGCCCCAGCATTTT
CASSSPVPGPQHF
>TRBD2|.|TRBJ2-3|TRBV5-5
TGTGCCAGCAGCCCGATGCGGGGGGACACAGATACGCAGTATTTT
CASSPMRGDTDTQYF
>.|.|TRBJ2-6|TRBV5-1
TGCGCCAGCAGCGGTACGGGGGTCCTCCTCTCTGGGGCCAACGTCCTGACTTTC
CASSGTGVLLSGANVLTF
>.|.|TRBJ1-2|TRBV6-5
TGTGCCAGCAGGACACGGCCGGGACTTCCTGGCTACACCTTC
CASRTRPGLPGYTF
>.|.|TRBJ2-6|TRBV5-4
TGTGCCAGCAGCTTATTAACCGGCTCTGGGGCCAACGTCCTGACTTTC
CASSLLTGSGANVLTF
>.|.|TRBJ1-6|TRBV6-5
TGTGCCAGCTCCTTAGGAGGGGGTAATTCACCCCTCCACTTT
CASSLGGGNSPLHF
>.|.|TRBJ2-2|TRBV13
TGTGCCAGCAGCTTAGGACTAGCTTACACCGGGGAGCTGTTTTTT
CASSLGLAYTGELFF
>.|once|TRBJ1-6|TRBV7-2
TGTGCCAGCAGCTTAGCGGGACATCTCTTACTCCACTTT
CASSLAGHLLLHF
>.|.|TRBJ1-4|TRBV5-1
TGCGCCAGCAGTCTAACAGCGACTAATGAAAAACTGTTTTTT
CASSLTATNEKLFF
>TRBD2|.|TRBJ2-7|TRBV28
TGTGCCAGCAGTTTTCCGCCTACGGGGGGGGGCTACGAGCAGTACTTC
CASSFPPTGGGYEQYF
>.|.|TRBJ2-7|TRBV4-3
TGCGCCAGCAGCCAAGAAGAACTTTACGAGCAGTACTTC
CASSQEELYEQYF
>.|.|TRBJ2-2|TRBV13
TGTGCCAGCAGCTTTCCCGGGACAACACGGACCGGGGAGCTGTTTTTT
CASSFPGTTRTGELFF
>TRBD1|.|TRBJ1-5|TRBV28
TGTGCCAGCAGCAGGGGGCTGGGGCCCCAGCATTTT
CASSRGLGPQHF
>.|.|TRBJ2-7|TRBV6-2/TRBV6-3
TGTGCCAGCAGTTACTTCCGGGACCTTACCTACGAGCAGTACTTC
CASSYFRDLTYEQYF
>TRBD1|.|TRBJ1-1|TRBV14
TGTGCCAGCAGCCCGCAGGGGGCGGTCACTGAAGCTTTCTTT
CASSPQGAVTEAFF
>TRBD2|.|TRBJ2-2|TRBV5-1
TGCGCCAGCAGTCGGACTAGCGGGACGAACACCGGGGAGCTGTTTTTT
CASSRTSGTNTGELFF
>.|.|TRBJ1-2|TRBV11-2
TGTGCCAGCAGCTTAGATACTAGGGTGTCCTTCGTCGATGGCTACACCTTC
CASSLDTRVSFVDGYTF
>.|.|TRBJ1-6|TRBV5-1
TGCGCCAGCAGCTTGGAAGGAACAGATAATTCACCCCTCCACTTT
CASSLEGTDNSPLHF
>TRBD1|.|TRBJ2-6|TRBV24-1
TGTGCCACCAGTGACCTCGACAGGGGCCAGACCTCTGGGGCCAACGTCCTGACTTTC
CATSDLDRGQTSGANVLTF
>.|.|TRBJ1-1|TRBV10-3
TGTGCCATCAGTGAGTCGCCGGTTTGGGACACTGAAGCTTTCTTT
CAISESPVWDTEAFF
>.|.|TRBJ1-2|TRBV6-5
TGTGCCAGCTGCCCATGGGGAGGGGGCTACACCTTC
CASCPWGGGYTF
>.|.|TRBJ2-5|TRBV7-6
TGTGCCAGCAGCTTAGGATTTGGCGGGGGCGAGACCCAGTACTTC
CASSLGFGGGETQYF
>.|.|TRBJ2-5|TRBV27
TGTGCCAGCAGTCCGAGACTGTGGGGGGAGACCCAGTACTTC
CASSPRLWGETQYF
>.|.|TRBJ2-7|TRBV15
TGTGCCACCAGCAGAGAGGGCAGGGCCTACGAGCAGTACTTC
CATSREGRAYEQYF
>.|.|TRBJ2-3|TRBV11-2
TGTGCCAGCAGCCTTGAGGGAACAGATACGCAGTATTTT
CASSLEGTDTQYF
>.|.|TRBJ1-1|TRBV7-2
TGTGCCAGCAGCAAACAGGGGAACACTGAAGCTTTCTTT
CASSKQGNTEAFF
>.|once|TRBJ1-2|TRBV5-4
TGTGCCAGCAGCTTGCAACGGGCCGGGTTTGGCTACACCTTC
CASSLQRAGFGYTF
>.|.|TRBJ1-1|TRBV4-1
TGCGCCAGCAGCCAAGGGGACACCACCTTTGAACGGGAAGCTTTCTTT
CASSQGDTTFEREAFF
>TRBD1|.|TRBJ1-5|TRBV19
TGTGCCAGTAGTCCGGGACAGAAGGGCAATCAGCCCCAGCATTTT
CASSPGQKGNQPQHF
>.|once|TRBJ1-5|TRBV2
TGTGCCAGCAGTGACACCTATAGCAATCAGCCCCAGCATTTT
CASSDTYSNQPQHF
>.|.|TRBJ1-5|TRBV27
TGTGCCAGCGGAGACAGGTCCTATCAGCCCCAGCATTTT
CASGDRSYQPQHF
>.|.|TRBJ1-1|TRBV29-1
TGCAGCGTTGTGTACACTATGAACACTGAAGCTTTCTTT
CSVVYTMNTEAFF